This TCR beta chain is drawn from a study of blood T cell repertoires in COVID-19. Study summary: Samples came from the United States, Italy and Spain, spanning acute and convalescent COVID-19. PBMCs, B-cell-depleted T cells, or T cells were the source of the cDNA or gDNA that made up the material.

Trimming cost V 3 bases and J 3 bases; bases outside gene matches: 8. Germline V gene data show CDR1 as GTSNPN and CDR2 as SVGIG (reference sequence). The CDR3 has 14 amino acids. Methods used by the authors: Amplification with reference gene primers provided the estimates of nucleated cell counts. Only in-frame clones appear in the TCRdb table, and some are missing; sequencing was by immunoSEQ multiplex PCR. V and J calls and clone size follow that table, whereas D and trimming were derived from the DNA. The repertoire has approximately 240,000 clones, around 83% of them found once; the top ten carry 1.4%.

The sequencing input was peripheral blood. The V and J genes are TRBV30 and TRBJ2-7; the match to TRBD2 covers 7 bases. This TCR came from a woman aged 40 to 50 who had recovered from COVID-19. The CDR3 sequence is CAWRNPGTNYEQYF. DNA of the CDR3: TGTGCCTGGAGAAACCCCGGGACTAACTACGAGCAGTACTTC. Full variable domain (missing parts from reference TRBV30 and TRBJ2-7): SQTIHQWPATLVQPVGSPLSLECTVEGTSNPNLYWYRQAAGRGLQLLFYSVGIGQISSEVPQNLSASRPQDRQFILSSKKLLLSDSGFYLCAWRNPGTNYEQYFGPGTRLTVT.